The 24 T cell receptor beta chains below were found in one sample sequenced in a study of blood T cell repertoires in COVID-19. Assay: immunoSEQ multiplex PCR; the TCRdb copy retains only in-frame clones and omits some. This table holds 120,000 or so clones, about 85% found once. The sequencing input was peripheral blood. These receptors came from a man aged 60-69 years with acute or convalescent COVID-19.

This chain joins TRBV7-2 and TRBJ1-5; D unclear. Germline V gene data show CDR1 as SGHTA and CDR2 as FQGNSA. The CDR3 is made up of 12 amino acids. V was pared by 5 bases and J by 4 bases, with 6 bases between. This chain's CDR3 is CASSLMNQPQHF. DNA of the CDR3: TGTGCCAGCAGCCTTATGAATCAGCCCCAGCATTTT.

This clone came up a few times. The chain uses TRBV27 and TRBJ2-1; 8 bases match TRBD2. Germline CDR1 is MNHEY and CDR2 is SMNVEV (reference sequence). CDR3 length: 16 amino acids. V lost 6 bases to trimming and J lost 5 bases; unmatched junction nucleotides: 12. CDR3 sequence: CASRTLSGSFHNEQFF. CDR3 nucleotides: TGTGCCAGCAGAACCTTAAGCGGGAGCTTCCACAATGAGCAGTTCTTC.

CDR3 DNA: TGTGCCAGCAGCCTACTCCGACAGGGAGGCTCCTACGAGCAGTACTTC. Amino acid sequence: CASSLLRQGGSYEQYF. This sequence joins TRBV6-2 or TRBV6-3 and TRBJ2-7; the D gene is possibly TRBD1 (7 bases). The germline V gene encodes CDR1 MNHEY and CDR2 SVGEGT. The CDR3 loop spans 16 amino acids. Trimming cost V 6 bases and J 0 bases, with 18 bases left between them.

Only one count was recorded for this clone. The rearrangement uses TRBV3-1 (or the pseudogene TRBV3-2) and TRBJ1-6, with 9 bases aligning to TRBD1. The junction had 4 bases not matched to a gene; V was cut back by 6 bases and J by 7 bases. The CDR3 covers 14 residues. Germline V lookup: CDR1 LGHDT, CDR2 YNNKEL (reference sequence). The DNA of the CDR3 is TGTGCCAGCAGAAGGACAGGGGACAATTCACCCCTCCACTTT. Amino acid sequence: CASRRTGDNSPLHF.

In its sample, this clone was seen a few times. CDR3 sequence (DNA): TGTGCCAGCAAACGGCTAGCGGGAGGGCCGGGGGAGACCCAGTACTTC. Translation: CASKRLAGGPGETQYF. This chain uses TRBV2 with TRBJ2-5; TRBD2 agrees at 12 bases. The junction had 11 bases not matched to a gene; V was cut back by 7 bases and J by 5 bases. Germline V gene lookup returns CDR1 SNHLY and CDR2 FYNNEI. The CDR3 covers 16 residues.

The chain carries TRBV10-3 and TRBJ2-7; no clear D. Deletions cut 0 bases from V and 8 bases from J, with 5 bases between. Germline lookup yields CDR1 ENHRY and CDR2 SYGVKD. The CDR3 is 11 amino acids. CDR3 region: CAISESYQQYF. The CDR3 DNA reads TGTGCCATCAGTGAGTCCTATCAGCAGTACTTC.

The J gene is TRBJ2-1, the V gene TRBV24-1, with 10 bases fitting TRBD2. The CDR3 is made up of 18 amino acids. Germline CDR1 is KGHDR and CDR2 is SFDVKD. V trimming: 4 bases; J trimming: 5 bases; junction bases outside the gene matches: 13. For the CDR3, the DNA is TGTGCCACCAGTGAATCATCCAGCGGGAGGGGGGGCGACAATGAGCAGTTCTTC. This translates into CATSESSSGRGGDNEQFF.

This sequence joins TRBV2 and TRBJ1-6, with 7 nucleotides matching TRBD1. V shed 6 bases, J shed 0 bases, and the junction held 5 bases outside the gene matches. CDR1 and CDR2 from the germline V gene are SNHLY and FYNNEI. CDR3 size: 16 residues. The CDR3 protein is CASRRQGSSYNSPLHF. The CDR3 region has the DNA TGTGCCAGCAGAAGACAGGGTAGCTCCTATAATTCACCCCTCCACTTT.

The gene calls are TRBV5-6 and TRBJ2-7, with 7 nucleotides matching TRBD1. V lost 4 bases, J lost 3 bases, and 10 bases stayed unmatched. The CDR3 has 15 residues. Germline V gene lookup returns CDR1 SGHDT and CDR2 YYEEEE. The CDR3 DNA sequence: TGTGCCAGCAGCCTCCGGGACAGTGGCCGCTACGAGCAGTACTTC. Protein product: CASSLRDSGRYEQYF.

The genes are TRBV29-1 and TRBJ2-7; D is unresolved. The length of the CDR3 is 12 residues. Trimming pared 3 bases from V and 3 bases from J, leaving 9 bases between. Germline CDR1 is SQVTM and CDR2 is ANQGSEA. CDR3 bases: TGCAGCGTTGAGGAGAACAACTACGAGCAGTACTTC. This codes for CSVEENNYEQYF.

In its sample, this clone was seen a few times. The chain has TRBV6-5 and TRBJ1-4, with D unresolved. The CDR3 has 14 amino acids. CDR1 and CDR2 from the germline V gene are MNHEY and SVGAGI. V was pared by 0 bases and J by 10 bases, with 12 bases between. The CDR3 sequence: CASSYSFTTSKLFF. The CDR3 nucleotides read TGTGCCAGCAGTTACTCGTTTACGACATCAAAACTGTTTTTT.

The chain recombines TRBV10-3 with TRBJ2-3; D is unclear. The germline V gene has CDR1 ENHRY and CDR2 SYGVKD. This CDR3 comprises 13 residues. V was cut by 11 bases and J by 0 bases, with 12 bases left in between. The CDR3 DNA sequence: TGTGCCCTCGCACCACAGAGCACAGATACGCAGTATTTT. This codes for CALAPQSTDTQYF.

This clone appeared a few times. The CDR3, as DNA: TGTGCCATCAGTGGGGGACAGGGGGCATGGAACAATGAGCAGTTCTTC. Amino acids: CAISGGQGAWNNEQFF. The chain joins TRBV10-3 to TRBJ2-1, with 12 positions matching TRBD1. The J segment lost 5 bases and the V segment lost 4 bases, leaving 6 bases of the junction unmatched. The length of the CDR3 is 16 residues. The germline gives CDR1 ENHRY, CDR2 SYGVKD.

In its sample, this clone was seen once. V gene TRBV6-1 combines with J gene TRBJ1-4; the match to TRBD1 covers 7 bases. The CDR3 length is 16 residues. CDR1 is MNHNS, CDR2 SASEGT, per germline. V shed 2 bases and J 4 bases; nucleotides not matched to a gene: 7. The CDR3 nucleotides read TGTGCCAGCAGTGAATTCTCGGGACAGAATAATGAAAAACTGTTTTTT. It yields the protein CASSEFSGQNNEKLFF.

The chain joins TRBV3-1 (or the pseudogene TRBV3-2) to TRBJ2-6, with TRBD1 as a possible D gene (6 bases). V lost 8 bases to trimming and J lost 2 bases, with 10 bases between them. Germline V gene data show CDR1 as LGHDT and CDR2 as YNNKEL (reference sequence). The CDR3 totals 14 residues. DNA for the CDR3: TGTGCCAGCCAGGGGCTGGCTGGGGCCAACGTCCTGACTTTC. It codes for CASQGLAGANVLTF.

The V and J genes are TRBV6-5 and TRBJ2-7, with D perhaps TRBD1 (6 bases). Germline lookup yields CDR1 MNHEY and CDR2 SVGAGI. The CDR3 sequence is 13 residues long. V was cut by 6 bases and J by 5 bases, with 14 bases left in between. The CDR3 nucleotides read TGTGCCAGCAGGAAAGGGGGATCCCACGAGCAGTACTTC. Translated: CASRKGGSHEQYF.

V is TRBV7-9 and J is TRBJ2-1, with D maybe TRBD2 (7 bases). The CDR3 has 16 amino acids. Looked up from germline, CDR1 is SEHNR and CDR2 is FQNEAQ (reference sequence). V was trimmed by 0 bases and J by 8 bases, leaving 17 bases between them. The CDR3 protein is CASSLAEGLGGDEQFF. The DNA of the CDR3 is TGTGCCAGCAGCTTAGCGGAAGGACTAGGGGGAGATGAGCAGTTCTTC.

This chain uses TRBV6-2 or TRBV6-3 with TRBJ1-2; the D gene is possibly TRBD1 (5 bases). This CDR3 comprises 13 residues. Germline V gene lookup returns CDR1 MNHEY and CDR2 SVGEGT. The V gene lost 0 bases and the J gene lost 8 bases, with 10 bases spanning the gap. CDR3 coding DNA: TGTGCCAGCAGTTACTCCAGGGTAGGAGGCTACACCTTC. Residues: CASSYSRVGGYTF.

The chain is built from TRBV15 and TRBJ1-2, with D perhaps matching TRBD1 (6 bases). The CDR3 is 14 amino acids. V lost 2 bases and J lost 7, with 14 bases in between. Germline V gene lookup returns CDR1 LNHNV and CDR2 YYDKDF (reference sequence). CDR3: CATSRPGQPGGYTF. The DNA for the CDR3 is TGTGCCACCAGCAGACCCGGACAGCCAGGTGGCTACACCTTC.

The chain couples TRBV7-7 to TRBJ2-2; D is possibly TRBD2 (6 bases). Germline V CDR1 and CDR2: SSHAT, FNYEAQ (reference sequence). This CDR3 contains 16 residues. V was trimmed by 5 bases and J by 0 bases, leaving 13 bases between them. Written as DNA, the CDR3 is TGTGCCAGCAGCCTCTCGGGACTGACGAACACCGGGGAGCTGTTTTTT. Protein product: CASSLSGLTNTGELFF.

This clone was picked up a small number of times. This chain links TRBV6-5 with TRBJ2-7; TRBD1 aligns across 8 bases. CDR1 is MNHEY, CDR2 SVGAGI, per germline. V gave up 4 bases and J gave up 7 bases; unmatched junction bases: 9. The CDR3 loop spans 14 amino acids. The CDR3 region is CASSSQQGAREQYF. As DNA, the CDR3 is TGTGCCAGCAGTTCGCAGCAGGGGGCTAGGGAGCAGTACTTC.

The chain couples TRBV7-2 to TRBJ2-7, with 7 bases matching TRBD2. This CDR3 spans 15 amino acids. CDR1 is SGHTA and CDR2 is FQGNSA in the germline V gene. Trimming took 2 bases from V and 11 from J; bases not matched to a gene: 15. CDR3 nucleotide sequence: TGTGCCAGCAGCTTAATGGACTCTAGCGGTACGAGGGAGTACTTC. This codes for CASSLMDSSGTREYF. The whole variable domain, filled in from reference TRBV7-2 and TRBJ2-7, reads GAGVSQSPSNKVTEKGKDVELRCDPISGHTALYWYRQSLGQGLEFLIYFQGNSAPDKSGLPSDRFSAERTGGSVSTLTIQRTQQEDSAVYLCASSLMDSSGTREYFGPGTRLTVT.

The rearrangement uses TRBV2 and TRBJ1-2, with D maybe TRBD1 (5 bases). This CDR3 region has 15 residues. Germline values: CDR1 SNHLY, CDR2 FYNNEI. V lost 3 bases and J 3 bases, leaving 14 bases between the germline ends. CDR3 coding DNA: TGTGCCAGCAGTGATTTGGCAGGGCAAGACTATGGCTACACCTTC. This encodes CASSDLAGQDYGYTF. Variable domain in full (rest from reference TRBV2 and TRBJ1-2): EPEVTQTPSHQVTQMGQEVILRCVPISNHLYFYWYRQILGQKVEFLVSFYNNEISEKSEIFDDQFSVERPDGSNFTLKIRSTKLEDSAMYFCASSDLAGQDYGYTFGSGTRLTVV.

The gene calls are TRBV23-1 and TRBJ2-2; maybe TRBD1 (6 bases). TRBV23-1 is flagged as an ORF with uncertain function. The germline V and J ends were trimmed by 4 bases and 0 bases, with 15 bases remaining between them. The CDR3 is 17 amino acids. CDR3 nucleotide sequence: TGCGCCAGCAGTCCTAGACAGGATATGGCGAACACCGGGGAGCTGTTTTTT. It is translated as CASSPRQDMANTGELFF.